The next 9 T cell receptor beta chains were all read from a single sample in a study of cytomegalovirus exposure and HLA in healthy donors (dated 2017 in TCRdb). The library relied on the immunoSEQ multiplex PCR assay. For the multiplex PCR, a mixture combining 60 forward primers for TCR Vbeta segments and 13 reverse primers for TCR Jbeta segments was used. TCRdb holds this immuneACCESS table with in-frame rearrangements only. Some clones are missing; in checked studies, unresolved V genes explain under half, and the rest has no known cause. The sample yields 95,000 to 150,000 clones; about 74% were counted once. Roughly 3.1% of the sample is held by the ten biggest clonotypes. Source material: PBMCs. Receptors were obtained from a man aged 25-45 years in good health and CMV-seronegative.

This chain joins TRBV19 and TRBJ1-5; maybe TRBD1 (6 bases). The CDR3 is made up of 16 amino acids. Germline CDR1 is LNHDA and CDR2 is SQIVND (reference sequence). Trimming removed 4 bases at V and 0 bases at J, with 13 bases between. This chain's CDR3 is CASSTDRKNSNQPQHF. CDR3 in DNA: TGTGCCAGTAGTACTGACAGGAAGAATAGCAATCAGCCCCAGCATTTT.

The rearrangement uses TRBV9 and TRBJ2-3, with 7 nucleotides matching TRBD2. The trim removed 0 bases at V and 10 bases at J, leaving 17 bases unmatched. Germline CDR1 SGDLS, CDR2 YYNGEE. The CDR3 runs 17 residues. For the CDR3, the DNA is TGTGCCAGCAGCGTAGGATCGGTTGTGGGGCGCGGACTAGCGCAGTATTTT. Residues: CASSVGSVVGRGLAQYF.

The chain carries TRBV18 and TRBJ1-3; D not resolved. CDR1 KGHSH and CDR2 LQKENI come from the germline V gene. This CDR3 has 16 residues. Trimming removed 4 bases at V and 0 bases at J, with 13 bases between. CDR3 sequence: CASSRSSDNSGNTIYF. The CDR3 bases are TGTGCCAGCTCACGGTCATCTGACAACTCTGGAAACACCATATATTTT.

Written as DNA, the CDR3 is TGTGCCAGCAGCCAGCAAGCCAGCGGGGGTGCAGATACGCAGTATTTT. Translation gives CASSQQASGGADTQYF. The chain couples TRBV4-2 to TRBJ2-3; 8 positions match TRBD2. The CDR3 length is 16 residues. Germline V gives CDR1 LGHNA, CDR2 YNFKEQ. Unmatched junction bases numbered 9, after V lost 3 bases and J lost 4 bases.

This clone has a handful of counts. The chain employs TRBV7-2 and TRBJ1-2; 7 bases map to TRBD1. This CDR3 spans 13 amino acids. Germline V gene lookup returns CDR1 SGHTA and CDR2 FQGNSA. The J segment lost 3 bases and the V segment lost 5 bases, leaving 3 bases of the junction unmatched. Here the CDR3 reads CASSPQGDYGYTF. CDR3 bases: TGTGCCAGCAGCCCCCAGGGGGACTATGGCTACACCTTC.

This sequence joins TRBV30 and TRBJ1-1; 7 bases agree with TRBD1. Germline assignment: CDR1 GTSNPN and CDR2 SVGIG (reference sequence). Germline trimming cut 3 bases from V and 11 bases from J; bases unmatched to any gene: 15. The CDR3 has 14 amino acids. As DNA, the CDR3 is TGTGCCTGGAGGGCAGGGGGAACCTACACCAGGGCTTTCTTT. It is translated as CAWRAGGTYTRAFF.

The chain carries TRBV5-4 and TRBJ2-4; weak D call: TRBD2 (6 bases). The germline V gene encodes CDR1 SGHNT and CDR2 YYREEE (reference sequence). The CDR3 runs to 16 residues. V was clipped by 2 bases and J by 4 bases, with 16 bases between them. This chain's CDR3 is CASSFPGLLEKNIQYF. The CDR3 DNA sequence: TGTGCCAGCAGCTTTCCGGGACTTCTAGAGAAAAACATTCAGTACTTC.

The rearrangement joins TRBV5-1 to TRBJ2-1; 11 nucleotides line up with TRBD1. Trimming removed 6 bases from V and 9 bases from J; junction bases left unmatched: 5. Germline V gene data show CDR1 as SGHRS and CDR2 as YFSETQ. The CDR3 has 13 amino acids. CDR3 in amino acids: CASIRDRGVEQFF. CDR3 in DNA: TGCGCCAGCATAAGGGACAGGGGGGTTGAGCAGTTCTTC.

The chain uses TRBV18 and TRBJ2-1, with TRBD2 matching 9 bases. CDR1 and CDR2 (germline): KGHSH, LQKENI. The CDR3 is 16 residues long. The V and J ends lost 3 bases and 3 bases, in that order; junction bases with no gene match: 6. The CDR3, as DNA: TGTGCCAGCTCACCCGGCCTAGCGGGGATCTACAATGAGCAGTTCTTC. This translates into CASSPGLAGIYNEQFF.